This TCR beta chain was captured by sequencing in a study of cytomegalovirus exposure and HLA in healthy donors. This clone occurred a few times. Germline loops: CDR1 LNHDA, CDR2 SQIVND (reference sequence). The J segment lost 6 bases and the V segment lost 2 bases, leaving 5 bases of the junction unmatched. The CDR3 length is 15 residues. Both 60 Vbeta primers and 13 Jbeta primers went into the PCR. TCRdb's copy holds only in-frame clones and misses some; the assay was immunoSEQ multiplex PCR. The table records around 130,000 clones, roughly 80% of them present only once. The receptor comes from a woman between 40 and 55 years old in good health and CMV-seronegative. Source material: PBMCs. This chain links TRBV19 with TRBJ1-4, with TRBD1 matching over 8 bases. The CDR3 bases are TGTGCCAGTAGTATAAGGACAGGGCGTGATGAAAAACTGTTTTTT. This translates into CASSIRTGRDEKLFF.